These 16 T cell receptor beta chains share one sample of origin, sequenced in a study of shared clonotypes between healthy human individuals. Profiling relied on immunoSEQ multiplex PCR, and the TCRdb table lists in-frame clones only, not all of them. This repertoire shows more than 2 million clones, approximately 95% found once; its top ten account for around 1.1%. In the naive CD8 group, cells lacked CD45RO and were positively selected for CCR7, so terminally differentiated effector memory CD45RA+ cells were left out. Sequencing used naive CD8+ T cells sorted from blood. These receptors were taken from a man between 18 and 29 years old in good health.

The J gene is TRBJ2-7, the V gene TRBV27; unclear D gene. V dropped 2 bases and J dropped 3 bases, with 11 bases sitting between them. The CDR3 extends over 14 amino acids. The germline CDR1 and CDR2 sequences are MNHEY and SMNVEV (reference sequence). The DNA for the CDR3 is TGTGCCAGCAGTTTAGGCGTGGGGATCTACGAGCAGTACTTC. Protein product: CASSLGVGIYEQYF.

The CDR3 bases are TGTGCCAGCAGTTATACAGGGACCTATGGCTACACCTTC. It is translated as CASSYTGTYGYTF. The gene calls are TRBV6-6 and TRBJ1-2; weak D call: TRBD1 (6 bases). Looked up from germline, CDR1 is MNHNY and CDR2 is SVGAGI (reference sequence). This CDR3 has 13 amino acids. V was pared by 3 bases and J by 4 bases, with 9 bases between.

V gene TRBV7-8 combines with J gene TRBJ1-1; D not resolved. The CDR3 consists of 19 residues. Trimming removed 1 base at V and 0 bases at J, with 21 bases between. Germline assignment: CDR1 SGHVS and CDR2 FQNEAQ. CDR3: CASSLEVRHLLPLNTEAFF. DNA for the CDR3: TGTGCCAGCAGCTTAGAGGTGCGGCACCTCCTCCCATTGAACACTGAAGCTTTCTTT.

The chain combines TRBV11-2 with TRBJ1-3, with 7 nucleotides matching TRBD1. Germline V gene lookup returns CDR1 SGHAT and CDR2 FQNNGV. The CDR3 totals 15 residues. The V and J ends lost 5 bases and 4 bases, in that order; junction bases with no gene match: 8. Written as DNA, the CDR3 is TGTGCCAGCAGCATCGAGACAGGGATGGGAAACACCATATATTTT. This gives the protein CASSIETGMGNTIYF.

The V and J genes are TRBV4-1 and TRBJ2-7; D gene unclear. The CDR3 has 14 amino acids. Trimming stripped 1 base from V and 5 bases from J, with 12 bases between. CDR1 and CDR2 from the germline V gene are MGHRA and YSYEKL. CDR3 amino acids: CASSQVPGTDEQYF. The DNA for the CDR3 is TGCGCCAGCAGCCAAGTTCCCGGAACCGACGAGCAGTACTTC.

The rearrangement uses TRBV6-1 and TRBJ2-7; a possible D gene is TRBD1 (5 bases). Trimming shortened V by 2 bases and J by 0 bases, and 17 bases separated the two germline ends. The CDR3 runs 17 residues. Germline CDR1 reads MNHNS; CDR2 reads SASEGT. The CDR3 is CASSEYTTTVSSYEQYF. CDR3 sequence (DNA): TGTGCCAGCAGTGAATACACCACGACAGTCAGCTCCTACGAGCAGTACTTC.

The chain joins TRBV10-1 to TRBJ2-5, with D tentatively TRBD1 or TRBD2 (5 bases each). Deletions cut 5 bases from V and 2 bases from J, with 9 bases between. CDR1 and CDR2 (germline): WNHNN, SYGVQD (reference sequence). The CDR3 length is 13 residues. CDR3 residues: CASSWDPQETQYF. The DNA for the CDR3 is TGCGCCAGCAGTTGGGACCCTCAAGAGACCCAGTACTTC.

A note on this clone: This sample also contains other DNA sequences that code for the same CDR3. V and J are TRBV5-1 and TRBJ2-7; 11 bases agree with TRBD2. With 4 bases clipped from V and 3 bases from J, the junction kept 3 bases outside the gene matches. Germline CDR1 and CDR2: SGHRS and YFSETQ. The CDR3 is made up of 14 amino acids. The CDR3 DNA sequence: TGCGCCAGCAGCCTCGGGACTAGCGGCTACGAGCAGTACTTC. Translation gives CASSLGTSGYEQYF.

The chain combines TRBV7-9 with TRBJ1-1; 9 nucleotides align to TRBD1. V lost 4 bases to trimming and J lost 5 bases; unmatched junction nucleotides: 8. Germline V CDR1 and CDR2: SEHNR, FQNEAQ (reference sequence). This CDR3 region has 15 residues. CDR3 amino acids: CASSYLQGAGTEAFF. CDR3 in DNA: TGTGCCAGCAGCTATCTACAGGGGGCTGGGACTGAAGCTTTCTTT.

The chain has TRBV9 and TRBJ2-3; 7 bases align to TRBD2. The CDR3 loop spans 16 amino acids. Germline V lookup: CDR1 SGDLS, CDR2 YYNGEE. The J segment lost 3 bases and the V segment lost 1 base, leaving 8 bases of the junction unmatched. The CDR3 sequence is CASSVTSVSVTDTQYF. Here the CDR3 DNA reads TGTGCCAGCAGCGTAACTAGCGTCTCGGTGACAGATACGCAGTATTTT.

The chain recombines TRBV9 with TRBJ2-1, with D perhaps TRBD1 or TRBD2 (5 bases each). Germline CDR1 is SGDLS and CDR2 is YYNGEE. CDR3 length: 14 amino acids. Trimming removed 3 bases from V and 2 bases from J, with 9 bases in between. CDR3 residues: CASSGRGAYNEQFF. CDR3 sequence (DNA): TGTGCCAGCAGCGGCAGAGGGGCCTACAATGAGCAGTTCTTC.

The chain employs TRBV4-1 and TRBJ2-7; D is possibly TRBD2 (5 bases). The germline V gene encodes CDR1 MGHRA and CDR2 YSYEKL. This CDR3 comprises 15 residues. The germline V and J ends were trimmed by 0 bases and 2 bases, with 11 bases remaining between them. The CDR3: CASSQDNWETYEQYF. The CDR3 DNA is TGCGCCAGCAGCCAAGATAATTGGGAGACCTACGAGCAGTACTTC.

The rearrangement uses TRBV19 and TRBJ2-3; D unresolved. Trimming shortened V by 3 bases and J by 1 base, and 11 bases separated the two germline ends. Germline V lookup: CDR1 LNHDA, CDR2 SQIVND (reference sequence). This CDR3 region has 15 residues. For the CDR3, the DNA is TGTGCCAGTAGTATTAATGCCGGCGGCACAGATACGCAGTATTTT. As protein: CASSINAGGTDTQYF. Combining the CDR3 with reference TRBV19 and TRBJ2-3 gives the whole variable domain DGGITQSPKYLFRKEGQNVTLSCEQNLNHDAMYWYRQDPGQGLRLIYYSQIVNDFQKGDIAEGYSVSREKKESFPLTVTSAQKNPTAFYLCASSINAGGTDTQYFGPGTRLTVL.

The chain combines TRBV2 with TRBJ2-7; 8 bases are a match to TRBD2. The germline V gene has CDR1 SNHLY and CDR2 FYNNEI. The CDR3 consists of 15 residues. V gave up 3 bases and J gave up 4 bases; unmatched junction bases: 8. The CDR3 coding sequence is TGTGCCAGCAGTGATGCCCCGGGACTAGGATACGAGCAGTACTTC. Its translation: CASSDAPGLGYEQYF.

V is TRBV6-1 and J is TRBJ2-7, with a weak D call TRBD2 (7 bases). The V end was cut by 3 bases, the J end by 4 bases, with 13 bases between. Looked up from germline, CDR1 is MNHNS and CDR2 is SASEGT. The CDR3 extends over 14 amino acids. CDR3 nucleotide sequence: TGTGCCAGCAGTGACAGGGGAGGGGGGTACGAGCAGTACTTC. It codes for CASSDRGGGYEQYF.

The chain employs TRBV6-5 and TRBJ1-4; D is possibly TRBD1 (5 bases). Trimming removed 5 bases from V and 8 bases from J, with 12 bases in between. This CDR3 is built from 13 residues. Germline loops: CDR1 MNHEY, CDR2 SVGAGI. CDR3 DNA: TGTGCCAGCAGTATTGGGGGGGACGAAAAACTGTTTTTT. The encoded protein is CASSIGGDEKLFF.